This T cell receptor beta chain was identified in a study of shared clonotypes between healthy human individuals (dated by TCRdb to about 2020). Study-level background: The cohort comprised two women and a few men aged 18 to 49 years. To increase sequencing depth and limit assay-specific biases, TCR repertoire library preparation and sequencing were carried out by different laboratories using diverse techniques. For each donor, CD4 naive and CD4 memory were each run on three plates, CD8 naive on two plates, and CD8 memory on one plate. Per donor, leukapheresis produced somewhere between about 0.85 and 8.9 billion PBMCs. Blood TCR repertoires of a handful of healthy adults were deeply sequenced to estimate repertoire size and the extent of clonotype sharing between individuals. Overall study results and their limits: Based on pairwise subsampling, the degree of clonotype sharing among donors was expected to be affected by sequencing depth. Sharing across a handful of donors was observed for roughly 5.4% of naive CD4, 3.5% of naive CD8, 2% to 2.5% of memory CD4, and around 0.4% of memory CD8 clonotypes. Only blood was sampled, and tissue TCR repertoires likely differ from those in blood. Estimated clonotype richness was generally larger for naive than for memory subsets. The small number of donors limited the genetic and exposure-history diversity represented. Compared with non-shared clonotypes, the clonotypes found in all four sorted-subset donors had higher generation probabilities. Incomplete sequencing was indicated by rarefaction of sorted-subset datasets, despite the large sequencing depth.

From a lookup of the germline V gene, CDR1 and CDR2 are SGHVS and FQNEAQ. The V and J ends are trimmed by 1 base and 3 bases, leaving 14 bases between them. Its CDR3 holds 16 amino acids, cysteine through phenylalanine. This entry keeps only the CDR3 DNA: 48 bases, framed from base 1. Using the deep immunoSEQ assay, TCR CDR3 regions were amplified from genomic DNA by multiplex PCR. Extracted genomic DNA from each cell subset was distributed evenly across all wells of several immunoSEQ 96-well plates, and each plate was treated as a replicate. Each replicate PCR for sorted subsets received roughly 200 ng genomic DNA, equal to around 32,000 T cell genomes. Purified libraries were quantified with a Qubit 3.0 fluorometer, sized on a Bioanalyzer 2100, and re-quantified with the KAPA Library Quantification kit. Each immunoSEQ 96-well plate was sequenced on its own single-read 150-cycle Illumina NextSeq 550 flow cell. The authors' pipeline ran thus. Because only junctional sequences without quality scores were contained in the immunoSEQ output, filtering matching that applied to full-length reads could not be performed. Sequences were annotated with PyIR, a Python wrapper for IgBLAST v1.9, using IMGT germline references to assign V/J genes and CDR3. Reads with weak V/J assignments (E-value above 1e-6), missing CDR3, stop codons, out-of-frame junctions, or ambiguous translated residues were removed. V3J clonotypes were defined as sequences sharing the same inferred V gene, J gene, and CDR3 amino acid sequence. To compute the percentage overlap between repertoires, the number of shared unique clonotypes was divided by the size of the smaller repertoire. Richness of each repertoire was evaluated using RTK rarefaction, the Chao1 estimator, and Recon v2.1 estimates of unobserved clonotypes. Generation probabilities for all TCRbeta clonotypes obtained by the gDNA method from a few donors were computed using OLGA. The source is immuneACCESS, and TCRdb retained only in-frame sequences with V and J called. Part of the clones is not carried over; for the studies checked, unresolved V genes explain less than half of this, and the remainder is unexplained. Clonal size and the V and J genes are those of that table, whereas D and trimming came from the DNA. In this sample the table shows about 2.2 million clones, 93% of which occur a single time. The top ten clonotypes cover under 2% of the sample.

Notes on this clone: The target of this receptor is not known. No base qualities exist here, and no much larger clone lies one base off it.

CD8 naive samples were obtained by positive selection for CCR7 among CD45RO-negative cells, yielding a CD45RA+CCR7+ population from which TemRA cells were excluded. The donors were healthy, HIV-negative adults who had no recently reported acute infections or vaccinations. Every donor was a Caucasian adult living in Nashville, Tennessee, USA. Blood was collected by leukapheresis, and PBMCs were isolated by Ficoll-Histopaque density gradient centrifugation and then cryopreserved in liquid nitrogen vapor phase. Purity and quantity of every magnetically sorted T cell population were checked by analytical flow cytometry. Genomic DNA was isolated from every sorted fraction and measured by UV absorbance on a Nanodrop 2000c.

Rearrangement joined TRBV7-8 to TRBJ2-3; the D gene is perhaps TRBD1 or TRBD2, as each covers 5 bases. The sequence was collected from a man aged 18 to 30 in good health. Some clones in this sample may be carry-over from other donors' samples. Material for sequencing was naive CD8+ T cells from PBMCs. Per the publication, the cell subset or site label means: CD45RA+CCR7+. The CDR3 reads as follows: CASSLESGLQTDTQYF. Here is the DNA: TGTGCCAGCAGCTTAGAGTCGGGGCTCCAGACAGATACGCAGTATTTT. Supplemented by the reference TRBV7-8 and TRBJ2-3 proteins around the CDR3, the complete variable domain is GAGVSQSPRYKVAKRGQDVALRCDPISGHVSLFWYQQALGQGPEFLTYFQNEAQLDKSGLPSDRFFAERPEGSVSTLKIQRTQQEDSAVYLCASSLESGLQTDTQYFGPGTRLTVL.